This TCR beta chain was documented in a study of T cell changes during pregnancy in multiple sclerosis. The V gene's germline CDR1 is SGHTA and CDR2 FQGNSA. The CDR3 spans 13 residues. V was clipped by 5 bases and J by 8 bases; unmatched bases: 8. Here immunoSEQ multiplex PCR was the method, and the copy in TCRdb shows in-frame clones only, minus some. The sample shows about 50,000 clones, 80% to 95% of them seen only once. The chain recombines TRBV7-2 with TRBJ1-2; TRBD1 matches 7 bases. The specimen was CD4+ T cells from peripheral blood mononuclear cells, collected after pregnancy. The sequence came from a female donor with multiple sclerosis, enrolled in a pregnancy study. In nucleotides, the CDR3 is TGTGCCAGCAGCCCGACAGGGTTAGAGGGCTACACCTTC. Protein sequence: CASSPTGLEGYTF.